This TCR beta chain was recorded in a study of blood T cell repertoires in COVID-19. Study as a whole: Sources were T cells, B-cell-depleted T cells, or PBMCs; the material itself was cDNA or gDNA.

Source study methods: Scientists estimated how many nucleated cells there were by amplifying reference gene primers. Only in-frame clones appear in the TCRdb table, and some are missing; sequencing was by immunoSEQ multiplex PCR. Clonal size and the V and J genes are those of that table, whereas D and trimming came from the DNA. The sample yields some 60,000 clones, roughly 79% seen once. Looked up from germline, CDR1 is SGHAT and CDR2 is FQNNGV. Trimming pared 5 bases from V and 2 bases from J, leaving 11 bases between. The CDR3 covers 14 residues. The clonotype comes from a human donor in a cohort sampled during active COVID-19. Sequencing used peripheral blood. This chain connects TRBV11-2 to TRBJ2-3; possibly TRBD2 for D (6 bases). The CDR3 DNA is TGTGCCAGCAGCCGGGGGTCCGTCACAGATACGCAGTATTTT. As protein: CASSRGSVTDTQYF.